This is a list of T cell receptor beta chains from one sample in a study of identical twins. TCRdb recomputed calls from the 5' RACE reads with MiXCR, one row per CDR3 protein. The sample carries fewer than 650,000 distinct CDR3 sequences, 7.1% recorded once. These data were likewise used in another study, on yellow fever vaccine responses in identical twins.

Sample: PBMCs. These receptors were collected from a woman under 30 in good health. Each CDR3 is given with its conserved first and last residue. A D gene is named only where the DNA matches it firmly. Where a row states a size, it is once, few, many or the class of an expanded clone; other rows omit it.

d_call: NA; v_call: TRBV3-1; clone_size: many; j_call: TRBJ2-3; cdr3_aa: CASSQDWGGSTDTQYF; cdr3_nt: TGTGCCAGCAGCCAAGATTGGGGAGGTAGCACAGATACGCAGTATTTT
d_call: NA; v_call: TRBV5-4; clone_size: few; j_call: TRBJ2-7; cdr3_aa: CASSLTPGHSSYEQYF; cdr3_nt: TGTGCCAGCAGCCTCACCCCGGGACACAGCTCCTACGAGCAGTACTTC
d_call: NA; v_call: TRBV20-1; clone_size: few; j_call: TRBJ1-3; cdr3_aa: CSAQGQSGNTIYF; cdr3_nt: TGCAGTGCTCAAGGACAGTCTGGAAACACCATATATTTT
d_call: TRBD2; v_call: TRBV3-1; clone_size: many; j_call: TRBJ2-7; cdr3_aa: CASSQATAGGSYEQYF; cdr3_nt: TGTGCCAGCAGCCAAGCTACAGCGGGAGGCTCCTACGAGCAGTACTTC
d_call: TRBD1; v_call: TRBV6-6; clone_size: many; j_call: TRBJ1-5; cdr3_aa: CASSRQGTIQPQHF; cdr3_nt: TGTGCCAGCAGCAGACAGGGGACGATCCAGCCCCAGCATTTT
d_call: TRBD1; v_call: TRBV7-2; clone_size: NA; j_call: TRBJ1-4; cdr3_aa: CASSSQGAREKLFF; cdr3_nt: TGTGCCAGCAGCTCACAGGGGGCGAGGGAAAAACTGTTTTTT
d_call: NA; v_call: TRBV3-1; clone_size: NA; j_call: TRBJ2-2; cdr3_aa: CASSQLTSSAGELFF; cdr3_nt: TGTGCCAGCAGCCAACTTACTAGCTCGGCCGGGGAGCTGTTTTTT
d_call: NA; v_call: TRBV10-3; clone_size: NA; j_call: TRBJ1-4; cdr3_aa: CAIQRVPGEKLFF; cdr3_nt: TGTGCCATCCAAAGGGTACCGGGTGAAAAACTGTTTTTT
d_call: TRBD2; v_call: TRBV3-1; clone_size: few; j_call: TRBJ2-7; cdr3_aa: CASSQVLGGSEQYF; cdr3_nt: TGTGCCAGCAGCCAAGTATTAGGCGGGAGTGAGCAGTACTTC
d_call: NA; v_call: TRBV10-3; clone_size: many; j_call: TRBJ1-2; cdr3_aa: CATTITGNYGYTF; cdr3_nt: TGTGCCACCACGATTACAGGGAACTATGGCTACACCTTC
d_call: NA; v_call: TRBV12-3/TRBV12-4; clone_size: many; j_call: TRBJ2-1; cdr3_aa: CASSSSLSSSYNEQFF; cdr3_nt: TGTGCCAGCAGTTCCTCCTTGAGTAGCTCCTACAATGAGCAGTTCTTC
d_call: TRBD1; v_call: TRBV12-3/TRBV12-4; clone_size: NA; j_call: TRBJ2-1; cdr3_aa: CASSASGTGRGNEQFF; cdr3_nt: TGTGCCAGCAGCGCGTCCGGGACAGGGCGCGGCAATGAGCAGTTCTTC
d_call: NA; v_call: TRBV6-2/TRBV6-3; clone_size: many; j_call: TRBJ2-2; cdr3_aa: CASSYRDTGELFF; cdr3_nt: TGTGCCAGCAGTTACAGGGACACCGGGGAGCTGTTTTTT
d_call: TRBD1; v_call: TRBV2; clone_size: NA; j_call: TRBJ1-1; cdr3_aa: CASSFPGQDQAFF; cdr3_nt: TGTGCCAGCAGTTTTCCGGGACAGGATCAAGCTTTCTTT
d_call: TRBD1; v_call: TRBV9; clone_size: NA; j_call: TRBJ1-2; cdr3_aa: CASSVGTGGTPRGYTF; cdr3_nt: TGTGCCAGCAGCGTAGGGACAGGGGGCACCCCTAGGGGCTACACCTTC
d_call: NA; v_call: TRBV29-1; clone_size: many; j_call: TRBJ2-5; cdr3_aa: CSVCDSWGPQETQYF; cdr3_nt: TGCAGCGTTTGCGATTCGTGGGGACCGCAAGAGACCCAGTACTTC
d_call: NA; v_call: TRBV6-2/TRBV6-3; clone_size: many; j_call: TRBJ2-1; cdr3_aa: CASNVEKARSEQFF; cdr3_nt: TGTGCCAGCAATGTAGAAAAGGCTCGGAGTGAGCAGTTCTTC
d_call: TRBD2; v_call: TRBV20-1; clone_size: NA; j_call: TRBJ2-3; cdr3_aa: CSAGLAGGRSTDTQYF; cdr3_nt: TGCAGTGCTGGACTAGCGGGGGGCCGGAGCACAGATACGCAGTATTTT
d_call: NA; v_call: TRBV10-3; clone_size: many; j_call: TRBJ2-1; cdr3_aa: CAISEAYEQFF; cdr3_nt: TGTGCCATCAGTGAAGCATATGAGCAGTTCTTC
d_call: TRBD1; v_call: TRBV7-9; clone_size: NA; j_call: TRBJ2-2; cdr3_aa: CASSPRDRGAGELFF; cdr3_nt: TGTGCCAGCAGCCCCCGGGACAGGGGGGCCGGGGAGCTGTTTTTT
d_call: TRBD2; v_call: TRBV29-1; clone_size: few; j_call: TRBJ2-3; cdr3_aa: CSTGGGGADTQYF; cdr3_nt: TGCAGCACCGGCGGCGGGGGGGCAGATACGCAGTATTTT
d_call: NA; v_call: TRBV6-2/TRBV6-3; clone_size: NA; j_call: TRBJ2-7; cdr3_aa: CASSPPPRDASSYEQYF; cdr3_nt: TGTGCCAGCAGTCCCCCCCCCCGGGACGCAAGCTCCTACGAGCAGTACTTC
d_call: TRBD1; v_call: TRBV7-8; clone_size: few; j_call: TRBJ2-7; cdr3_aa: CASSPGYRGDYEQYF; cdr3_nt: TGTGCCAGCAGCCCTGGGTACAGGGGCGATTACGAGCAGTACTTC
d_call: TRBD1; v_call: TRBV5-1; clone_size: NA; j_call: TRBJ2-3; cdr3_aa: CASSLARTGLTDTQYF; cdr3_nt: TGCGCCAGCAGCTTGGCAAGGACAGGGCTCACAGATACGCAGTATTTT
d_call: TRBD1; v_call: TRBV7-2; clone_size: NA; j_call: TRBJ1-3; cdr3_aa: CASSPPGTGTTDTIYF; cdr3_nt: TGTGCCAGCAGCCCCCCCGGGACAGGAACGACGGACACCATATATTTT
d_call: TRBD1; v_call: TRBV6-2/TRBV6-3; clone_size: NA; j_call: TRBJ2-4; cdr3_aa: CASSSGGAGAKNIQYF; cdr3_nt: TGTGCCAGCAGTTCAGGGGGCGCGGGAGCCAAAAACATTCAGTACTTC
d_call: TRBD1; v_call: TRBV7-8; clone_size: NA; j_call: TRBJ2-7; cdr3_aa: CASSPAGTVGYYEQYF; cdr3_nt: TGTGCCAGCAGCCCCGCCGGGACAGTAGGATACTACGAGCAGTACTTC
d_call: NA; v_call: TRBV2; clone_size: few; j_call: TRBJ1-6; cdr3_aa: CASSVEGPQTGSPLHF; cdr3_nt: TGTGCCAGCAGTGTGGAGGGCCCCCAAACGGGTTCACCCCTCCACTTT
d_call: NA; v_call: TRBV3-1; clone_size: many; j_call: TRBJ2-7; cdr3_aa: CASSQHSSYEQYF; cdr3_nt: TGTGCCAGCAGCCAACACAGCTCCTACGAGCAGTACTTC
d_call: NA; v_call: TRBV24-1; clone_size: NA; j_call: TRBJ2-6; cdr3_aa: CATSVGDFPSGANVLTF; cdr3_nt: TGTGCCACCAGTGTTGGGGACTTCCCCTCTGGGGCCAACGTCCTGACTTTC
d_call: TRBD2; v_call: TRBV5-5; clone_size: NA; j_call: TRBJ2-7; cdr3_aa: CASSLKTSGFFHEQYF; cdr3_nt: TGTGCCAGCAGCTTAAAGACTAGCGGTTTCTTCCACGAGCAGTACTTC
d_call: NA; v_call: TRBV27; clone_size: many; j_call: TRBJ2-1; cdr3_aa: CASSFGLRSMNEQFF; cdr3_nt: TGTGCCAGCAGTTTTGGCCTACGAAGTATGAATGAGCAGTTCTTC
d_call: TRBD1; v_call: TRBV29-1; clone_size: few; j_call: TRBJ2-3; cdr3_aa: CSAWARQGASYTQYF; cdr3_nt: TGCAGCGCCTGGGCCAGGCAGGGGGCCAGCTATACGCAGTATTTT
d_call: NA; v_call: TRBV20-1; clone_size: many; j_call: TRBJ2-3; cdr3_aa: CSARGGASTDTQYF; cdr3_nt: TGCAGTGCTAGAGGGGGTGCTAGCACAGATACGCAGTATTTT
d_call: NA; v_call: TRBV10-3; clone_size: many; j_call: TRBJ1-5; cdr3_aa: CAINEGGNQPQHF; cdr3_nt: TGTGCCATCAACGAAGGAGGCAATCAGCCCCAGCATTTT
d_call: NA; v_call: TRBV5-1; clone_size: few; j_call: TRBJ2-1; cdr3_aa: CASSWTGSEQFF; cdr3_nt: TGCGCCAGCAGCTGGACGGGAAGTGAGCAGTTCTTC
d_call: TRBD2; v_call: TRBV5-1; clone_size: NA; j_call: TRBJ2-1; cdr3_aa: CASSTAGASYNEQFF; cdr3_nt: TGCGCCAGCAGCACCGCGGGAGCCTCCTACAATGAGCAGTTCTTC
d_call: NA; v_call: TRBV7-9; clone_size: few; j_call: TRBJ2-1; cdr3_aa: CASSYVPKSDNEQFF; cdr3_nt: TGTGCCAGCAGCTACGTCCCAAAGTCCGACAATGAGCAGTTCTTC
d_call: NA; v_call: TRBV25-1; clone_size: NA; j_call: TRBJ1-4; cdr3_aa: CASCGGLGKGGEKLFF; cdr3_nt: TGTGCCAGCTGCGGAGGGCTCGGGAAGGGCGGCGAAAAACTGTTTTTT
d_call: NA; v_call: TRBV3-1; clone_size: NA; j_call: TRBJ2-5; cdr3_aa: CASSQQGGRETQYF; cdr3_nt: TGTGCCAGCAGCCAACAGGGGGGTAGGGAGACCCAGTACTTC